These T cell receptor beta chains were read from a single sample in a study of OX40 agonist ivuxolimab in advanced cancers. Using immunoSEQ multiplex PCR, the repertoire was profiled, and TCRdb retains in-frame clones only, with some absent. In the table there are about 69,000 clones, 75% to 90% of which are singletons. The source was CD4+ or CD8+ T cells sorted from blood, collected in a trial of the OX40 agonist ivuxolimab. The receptors shown here come from an adult with an advanced solid tumor such as melanoma, head and neck, liver or kidney cancer. CDR3s include the opening cysteine and the closing phenylalanine or tryptophan. The D gene is left open where the match is weak. Clone size is given for some rows only: seen once, a few or many times, or a class if the clone is expanded.

TRBV19,TRBJ1-3,.,TRBD1,TGTGCCAGTAGCCTCGGGACAGTGAGCTCTGGAAACACCATATATTTT,CASSLGTVSSGNTIYF
TRBV6-6,TRBJ2-5,.,TRBD2,TGTGCCAGCAGTGACAGTCTAGCGGGGGAAGAGACCCAGTACTTC,CASSDSLAGEETQYF
TRBV7-3,TRBJ1-1,.,.,TGTGCCAGCAGCTTACATGAGAACACTGAAGCTTTCTTT,CASSLHENTEAFF
TRBV19,TRBJ2-7,few,.,TGTGCCACGGATGCAGGCTACGAGCAGTACTTC,CATDAGYEQYF
TRBV6-5,TRBJ1-5,.,.,TGTGCCAGCAGTTACGATCGGGATCAGCCCCAGCATTTT,CASSYDRDQPQHF
TRBV6-1,TRBJ1-1,once,.,TGTGCCAGCGGGGTCACTGAAGCTTTCTTT,CASGVTEAFF
TRBV13,TRBJ1-6,once,.,TGTGCCAGCAGCGCCCGGAGGGTCAGCTCCTATAATTCACCCCTCCACTTT,CASSARRVSSYNSPLHF
TRBV6-4,TRBJ2-1,few,TRBD2,TGTGCCAGCAGTGACACTAGCGGGGGCTACAATGAGCAGTTCTTC,CASSDTSGGYNEQFF
TRBV28,TRBJ1-1,few,.,TGTGCCAGCAGCTACGGTCGGACTGAAGCTTTCTTT,CASSYGRTEAFF
TRBV6-6,TRBJ1-2,.,.,TGTGCCAGCAGCTTAGAGAAGGACGGCTACACCTTC,CASSLEKDGYTF
TRBV28,TRBJ2-7,.,.,TGTGCCAGCAGGCCCCAGACAGTCTTCGACGAGCAGTACTTC,CASRPQTVFDEQYF